This T cell receptor (beta chain) was identified in a study of T cells in Graves' hyperthyroidism and ophthalmopathy. The study's findings and limits: The model identified upcoming ophthalmopathy a median about 6.5 months ahead of onset. Among clonotypes expanded in thyroid above 0.001, most were also found in blood.

Patients counted as stable if ophthalmopathy did not develop within 18 months. Regions amplified from RNA transcripts were the TCR beta CDR3 regions. Researchers ran a first-round RT-PCR on the TCR CDR3 using the HTBI primer set. MiXCR, run by TCRdb on the multiplex PCR reads, gives a single entry per CDR3 protein. The sample includes about 840,000 distinct CDR3 sequences, over 35% of them seen just once. On this clonotype itself: Its antigen is currently unknown.

The V end was cut by 4 bases, the J end by 1 base, with 17 bases between. This CDR3 comprises 16 residues. Germline lookup yields CDR1 SGHVS and CDR2 FQNEAQ. This sequence was found in a man aged 18-30 years with Graves' hyperthyroidism. Sequenced input: blood. The rearrangement uses TRBV7-8 and TRBJ2-7, with TRBD2 as a possible D gene (5 bases). Here the CDR3 DNA reads TGTGCCAGCAGCTCTTCCCGACTACCCCAATCCTACGAGCAGTACTTC. Amino acids: CASSSSRLPQSYEQYF.